The clone carrying this T cell receptor (beta chain) was seen many times. The antigen remains unidentified. TCRdb passed the 5' RACE reads through MiXCR, listing each CDR3 protein once. The sample yields about 560,000 distinct CDR3 sequences, more than 15% seen once. This sample is part of a study of T-cell memory formation after mild COVID-19. Study-level points and caveats: Contracting CD4+ clones were located mainly in CM and EM, and CD8+ clones in EMRA. Clones that got smaller from day 15 to 85 had even CD4/CD8, while clones growing later tipped toward CD4+.

The material sequenced was PBMCs or a T cell subset sorted from them (not recorded which). This receptor was taken from an adult woman who had mild COVID-19 (a few samples of this study predate the infection). Cell type and time point are not known.

The DNA for the CDR3 is TGCGCCAGCAGAGAGACAGGGGGAATCACAGATACGCAGTATTTT. Its protein is CASRETGGITDTQYF. The genes are TRBV5-1 and TRBJ2-3; 9 nucleotides line up with TRBD1. The V gene end was trimmed by 5 bases and the J gene end by 2 bases; junction bases not matched to a gene: 6. The CDR3 is made up of 15 amino acids. Looked up from germline, CDR1 is SGHRS and CDR2 is YFSETQ.